Listed below are T cell receptor beta chains from one sample, sequenced in a study of beta chain features in type 1 diabetes. Here immunoSEQ multiplex PCR was the method, and the copy in TCRdb shows in-frame clones only, minus some. Found here are 500,000 to 650,000 clones, approximately 13% of them singletons; the top ten hold around 0.12%. The sample taken for sequencing was naive CD4+ T cells from blood. These TCRs come from a young man with type 1 diabetes. Both conserved end residues are part of each CDR3. Each record gives: V gene, D gene, CDR3 length, clone size, J gene, CDR3 protein, CDR3 DNA. The D gene is left open where the match is weak. Clone size is given for some rows only: seen once, a few or many times, or a class if the clone is expanded.

V: TRBV5-6
D: NA
length: 14
size: NA
J: TRBJ1-2
CDR3: CASSPGGVDYGYTF
DNA: TGTGCCAGCAGCCCTGGGGGTGTTGACTATGGCTACACCTTC

V: TRBV18
D: NA
length: 14
size: few
J: TRBJ1-5
CDR3: CASSPGGGDQPQHF
DNA: TGTGCCAGCTCACCGGGGGGAGGGGATCAGCCCCAGCATTTT

V: TRBV7-9
D: TRBD1
length: 14
size: NA
J: TRBJ1-5
CDR3: CASSSGQNNQPQHF
DNA: TGTGCCAGCAGTTCGGGACAGAATAATCAGCCCCAGCATTTT

V: TRBV5-1
D: TRBD2
length: 13
size: few
J: TRBJ2-5
CDR3: CASASGGGETQYF
DNA: TGCGCCAGCGCGAGCGGGGGAGGCGAGACCCAGTACTTC

V: TRBV19
D: NA
length: 12
size: NA
J: TRBJ1-2
CDR3: CASSRANYGYTF
DNA: TGTGCCAGTAGTCGGGCAAACTATGGCTACACCTTC

V: TRBV28
D: NA
length: 14
size: few
J: TRBJ2-7
CDR3: CASSRGRNSYEQYF
DNA: TGTGCCAGCAGCCGGGGACGGAACTCCTACGAGCAGTACTTC

V: TRBV5-6
D: NA
length: 16
size: few
J: TRBJ2-7
CDR3: CASSHFMGRKAYEQYF
DNA: TGTGCCAGCAGCCATTTCATGGGCAGAAAAGCCTACGAGCAGTACTTC

V: TRBV28
D: NA
length: 13
size: NA
J: TRBJ1-3
CDR3: CASIRTPGNTIYF
DNA: TGTGCCAGCATCCGGACGCCTGGAAACACCATATATTTT

V: TRBV28
D: NA
length: 13
size: NA
J: TRBJ1-5
CDR3: CASSFGLYQPQHF
DNA: TGTGCCAGCAGTTTTGGCCTTTATCAGCCCCAGCATTTT

V: TRBV4-2
D: NA
length: 16
size: few
J: TRBJ2-5
CDR3: CASSPGGQVDGETQYF
DNA: TGTGCCAGCAGCCCGGGGGGACAGGTCGATGGGGAGACCCAGTACTTC

V: TRBV19
D: NA
length: 11
size: few
J: TRBJ1-5
CDR3: CASSVGPAQHF
DNA: TGTGCCAGTAGTGTCGGACCGGCCCAGCATTTT

V: TRBV9
D: NA
length: 14
size: NA
J: TRBJ2-1
CDR3: CASSSRPKPDEQFF
DNA: TGTGCCAGCAGCTCCCGACCCAAACCGGATGAGCAGTTCTTC

V: TRBV15
D: NA
length: 13
size: NA
J: TRBJ1-5
CDR3: CATSTEVAQPQHF
DNA: TGTGCCACCAGCACCGAGGTGGCTCAGCCCCAGCATTTT

V: TRBV29-1
D: NA
length: 13
size: few
J: TRBJ1-2
CDR3: CSALPLANYGYTF
DNA: TGCAGCGCTCTTCCACTCGCTAACTATGGCTACACCTTC

V: TRBV5-1
D: NA
length: 14
size: few
J: TRBJ1-3
CDR3: CASSLVADGNTIYF
DNA: TGCGCCAGCAGCTTGGTCGCCGATGGAAACACCATATATTTT

V: TRBV14
D: NA
length: 13
size: NA
J: TRBJ2-1
CDR3: CASSQDYYNEQFF
DNA: TGTGCCAGCAGCCAGGACTATTACAATGAGCAGTTCTTC

V: TRBV11-2
D: NA
length: 14
size: NA
J: TRBJ2-4
CDR3: CASSPSQGSDIQYF
DNA: TGTGCCAGCAGCCCAAGCCAGGGTTCAGACATTCAGTACTTC

V: TRBV10-3
D: TRBD1
length: 13
size: few
J: TRBJ2-1
CDR3: CAIGTEKYNEQFF
DNA: TGTGCCATCGGGACAGAAAAATACAATGAGCAGTTCTTC

V: TRBV21-1
D: NA
length: 14
size: NA
J: TRBJ2-2
CDR3: CASSTSSGAGELFF
DNA: TGTGCCAGCAGCACGAGTAGCGGGGCCGGGGAGCTGTTTTTT

V: TRBV15
D: NA
length: 15
size: few
J: TRBJ2-5
CDR3: CATSRTAGEQETQYF
DNA: TGTGCCACCAGCAGAACTGCAGGGGAGCAAGAGACCCAGTACTTC

V: TRBV11-2
D: NA
length: 16
size: NA
J: TRBJ2-3
CDR3: CASSLIRQPSTDTQYF
DNA: TGTGCCAGCAGCTTAATAAGGCAACCTAGCACAGATACGCAGTATTTT

V: TRBV9
D: TRBD2
length: 18
size: few
J: TRBJ2-2
CDR3: CASSVVNLASGNTGELFF
DNA: TGTGCCAGCAGCGTAGTAAATTTGGCTAGCGGTAACACCGGGGAGCTGTTTTTT

V: TRBV5-6
D: NA
length: 15
size: few
J: TRBJ1-2
CDR3: CASSLGRVAGYGYTF
DNA: TGTGCCAGCAGCTTGGGAAGGGTAGCGGGCTATGGCTACACCTTC

V: TRBV10-2
D: NA
length: 14
size: few
J: TRBJ2-3
CDR3: CASRDNRASDTQYF
DNA: TGCGCCAGCAGAGATAACAGGGCCTCAGATACGCAGTATTTT

V: TRBV6-5
D: NA
length: 12
size: few
J: TRBJ1-2
CDR3: CASRLREDGYTF
DNA: TGTGCCAGCAGGCTCCGGGAGGATGGCTACACCTTC

V: TRBV7-7
D: TRBD1
length: 15
size: NA
J: TRBJ2-5
CDR3: CASSKTGVYQETQYF
DNA: TGTGCCAGCAGCAAGACAGGGGTGTACCAAGAGACCCAGTACTTC

V: TRBV5-8
D: NA
length: 16
size: few
J: TRBJ1-1
CDR3: CASSERAGGLFTEAFF
DNA: TGTGCCAGCAGCGAGCGGGCGGGGGGGTTGTTCACTGAAGCTTTCTTT

V: TRBV6-1
D: NA
length: 14
size: NA
J: TRBJ1-4
CDR3: CASREVATNEKLFF
DNA: TGTGCCAGCAGAGAGGTGGCAACTAATGAAAAACTGTTTTTT

V: TRBV11-3
D: NA
length: 13
size: NA
J: TRBJ2-7
CDR3: CASSSPARYEQYF
DNA: TGTGCCAGCAGCTCACCAGCCCGCTACGAGCAGTACTTC

V: TRBV29-1
D: NA
length: 14
size: NA
J: TRBJ2-2
CDR3: CSVHRGGGTGELFF
DNA: TGCAGCGTTCACAGGGGCGGGGGCACCGGGGAGCTGTTTTTT

V: TRBV9
D: TRBD2
length: 17
size: NA
J: TRBJ2-2
CDR3: CASSVVGGGLNTGELFF
DNA: TGTGCCAGCAGCGTAGTTGGCGGGGGTCTGAACACCGGGGAGCTGTTTTTT

V: TRBV7-2
D: NA
length: 15
size: NA
J: TRBJ2-5
CDR3: CASSPLAQYQETQYF
DNA: TGTGCCAGCAGCCCCCTTGCGCAGTACCAAGAGACCCAGTACTTC

V: TRBV7-2
D: NA
length: 15
size: few
J: TRBJ2-7
CDR3: CASSLVSQSQGEQYF
DNA: TGTGCCAGCAGCTTAGTGTCCCAGTCCCAGGGCGAGCAGTACTTC

V: TRBV6-1
D: TRBD1
length: 15
size: few
J: TRBJ2-1
CDR3: CASSEDRGRVWEQFF
DNA: TGTGCCAGCAGTGAGGACAGGGGGCGTGTATGGGAGCAGTTCTTC

V: TRBV7-2
D: NA
length: 15
size: NA
J: TRBJ2-5
CDR3: CASSSINGGSETQYF
DNA: TGTGCCAGCAGCTCAATCAACGGGGGTAGCGAGACCCAGTACTTC

V: TRBV18
D: NA
length: 13
size: NA
J: TRBJ2-2
CDR3: CASSSLTPGELFF
DNA: TGTGCCAGCTCCTCCCTAACCCCCGGGGAGCTGTTTTTT

V: TRBV28
D: NA
length: 13
size: NA
J: TRBJ2-4
CDR3: CASSLTREYIQYF
DNA: TGTGCCAGCAGTTTAACTAGGGAGTACATTCAGTACTTC

V: TRBV5-1
D: NA
length: 12
size: NA
J: TRBJ2-3
CDR3: CASSLSTDTQYF
DNA: TGCGCCAGCAGCTTGAGCACAGATACGCAGTATTTT

V: TRBV15
D: TRBD1
length: 16
size: few
J: TRBJ1-6
CDR3: CATRARRDRENSPLHF
DNA: TGTGCCACCAGGGCACGCCGGGACAGGGAAAATTCACCCCTCCACTTT

V: TRBV7-2
D: TRBD2
length: 18
size: NA
J: TRBJ2-1
CDR3: CASSPSRLAGGLSNEQFF
DNA: TGTGCCAGCAGCCCCTCGCGACTAGCGGGGGGCCTAAGCAATGAGCAGTTCTTC

V: TRBV5-6
D: NA
length: 13
size: NA
J: TRBJ2-4
CDR3: CATHELAKNIQYF
DNA: TGTGCCACGCATGAGTTGGCCAAAAACATTCAGTACTTC

V: TRBV4-2
D: TRBD1
length: 17
size: NA
J: TRBJ2-1
CDR3: CASSQANRGEKWDEQFF
DNA: TGTGCCAGCAGCCAGGCAAACAGGGGGGAAAAATGGGATGAGCAGTTCTTC

V: TRBV6-5
D: TRBD1
length: 13
size: few
J: TRBJ1-2
CDR3: CASSRGQGSGYTF
DNA: TGTGCCAGCAGCCGCGGACAGGGCAGTGGCTACACCTTC

V: TRBV5-1
D: NA
length: 15
size: few
J: TRBJ2-1
CDR3: CASSTDRSSYNEQFF
DNA: TGCGCCAGCAGCACCGACAGGTCGTCCTACAATGAGCAGTTCTTC

V: TRBV25-1
D: NA
length: 17
size: few
J: TRBJ1-4
CDR3: CASSDSQWGAIGEKLFF
DNA: TGTGCCAGCAGTGACTCCCAGTGGGGAGCGATAGGTGAAAAACTGTTTTTT

V: TRBV9
D: TRBD2
length: 16
size: NA
J: TRBJ2-7
CDR3: CASSGAPSGGIYEQYF
DNA: TGTGCCAGCAGCGGCGCCCCTAGCGGGGGCATCTACGAGCAGTACTTC

V: TRBV5-1
D: TRBD2
length: 15
size: few
J: TRBJ2-1
CDR3: CASSLAGTRNTQQFF
DNA: TGCGCCAGCAGCTTGGCGGGGACTAGAAATACTCAGCAGTTCTTC

V: TRBV19
D: TRBD1
length: 17
size: few
J: TRBJ2-1
CDR3: CASTEFPGTVPYNEQFF
DNA: TGTGCCAGTACAGAATTTCCCGGGACAGTCCCCTACAATGAGCAGTTCTTC

V: TRBV7-2
D: TRBD2
length: 16
size: NA
J: TRBJ2-1
CDR3: CASSYSGGSSYNEQFF
DNA: TGTGCCAGCAGTTATAGCGGGGGAAGCTCCTACAATGAGCAGTTCTTC

V: TRBV9
D: NA
length: 13
size: NA
J: TRBJ2-7
CDR3: CASSAQSGVEQYF
DNA: TGTGCCAGCAGCGCCCAGTCGGGGGTCGAGCAGTACTTC

V: TRBV5-6
D: NA
length: 12
size: few
J: TRBJ1-2
CDR3: CASRNGNYGYTF
DNA: TGTGCCAGCAGGAACGGAAACTATGGCTACACCTTC

V: TRBV18
D: TRBD2
length: 15
size: NA
J: TRBJ2-3
CDR3: CASSTTSGVTDTQYF
DNA: TGTGCCAGCTCCACGACTAGCGGGGTCACAGATACGCAGTATTTT

V: TRBV5-1
D: NA
length: 12
size: NA
J: TRBJ2-5
CDR3: CASSPNQETQYF
DNA: TGCGCCAGCAGCCCCAACCAAGAGACCCAGTACTTC